The T cell receptor (beta chain) under discussion was sequenced for a study of human T cells and chemical hapten exposure. Overall study: Each week of the approximately 26-week study, patients had diphenylcyclopropenone applied to the scalp.

This clonotype was observed a handful of times. V dropped 6 bases and J dropped 7; count of bases not matched to a gene: 7. Germline V gene sequence: CDR1 KGHSH, CDR2 LQKENI. The CDR3 sequence is 14 residues long. TCRdb passed the RACE reads through MiXCR, listing each CDR3 protein once. This sample has about 160,000 distinct CDR3 sequences, with around 30% found just once. This sample's time point: patch test 3, about 24 weeks after DPC sensitization. Treatment: therapeutic diphenylcyclopropenone sensitization with weekly scalp DPC. The sample consisted of whole blood, taken in connection with sensitization to the hapten diphenylcyclopropenone (DPC). The chain uses TRBV18 and TRBJ2-1; 9 nucleotides agree with TRBD1. This sequence was found in a woman between 18 and 29 years old with alopecia areata. Some clones in this sample may be carry-over from other donors' samples. This chain's CDR3 is CASSRDRVWNEQFF. CDR3 bases: TGTGCCAGCTCCCGGGACAGGGTATGGAATGAGCAGTTCTTC. Supplemented by reference TRBV18 and TRBJ2-1, the full variable domain reads NAGVMQNPRHLVRRRGQEARLRCSPMKGHSHVYWYRQLPEEGLKFMVYLQKENIIDESGMPKERFSAEFPKEGPSILRIQQVVRGDSAAYFCASSRDRVWNEQFFGPGTRLTVL.